This T cell receptor beta chain was captured by sequencing in a study of neurological immune-mediated disorders. TCRdb fed the 5' RACE reads into MiXCR, producing one record per CDR3 protein. The table shows under 35,000 distinct CDR3 sequences, with over 1.2% occurring only once. This clonotype was observed many times. Germline lookup yields CDR1 MNHEY and CDR2 SVGAGI. V was cut by 0 bases and J by 8 bases, with 13 bases left in between. The CDR3 is made up of 14 amino acids. The sequencing input was PBMCs. V and J are TRBV6-5 and TRBJ1-2, with D perhaps TRBD1 (6 bases). The TCR originated in a woman in her twenties or thirties with multiple sclerosis. The CDR3 coding sequence is TGTGCCAGCAGTTACTCGATGGCAGGGGACGGCTACACCTTC. Its protein product is CASSYSMAGDGYTF.